This section outlines one T cell receptor (beta chain) sequence together with its context. The data are from a study of T cell changes during pregnancy in multiple sclerosis. The repertoire was sequenced with immunoSEQ multiplex PCR; TCRdb's copy has only in-frame clones and lacks some. The data show around 40,000 clones, with roughly 90% seen just once and approximately 5% held by the top ten. Germline V gene sequence: CDR1 SGHRS, CDR2 YFSETQ. This CDR3 is 11 amino acids long. The V end was cut by 4 bases, the J end by 3 bases, with 5 bases between. The sequenced sample was CD8+ T cells from peripheral blood mononuclear cells, obtained in the third trimester of pregnancy. This clonotype was obtained from a female donor with multiple sclerosis, enrolled in a pregnancy study. V usage is TRBV5-1 and J usage is TRBJ2-7; possibly TRBD2 for D (5 bases). Here the CDR3 DNA reads TGCGCCAGCAGCGGAGGCTACGAGCAGTACTTC. It specifies CASSGGYEQYF.